Presented here are 26 T cell receptor beta chains from one specimen sequenced in a study of CD8+CD57+ T cells in acquired aplastic anemia. Using genomic DNA as the template, TCR beta VDJ and CDR3 profiling was carried out. TCRdb processed the reads anew with MiXCR; each CDR3 protein has one entry. Of fewer than 250,000 distinct CDR3 sequences listed, approximately 49% were seen once; the top ten hold 15% to 20%. The sequenced material came from sorted CD4+, CD8+, or CD8+CD57+ T cells (not recorded which) from PBMCs. These receptors all come from a human donor in good health, serving as a control.

The rearrangement links TRBV19 to TRBJ1-1; 8 bases match TRBD1. V shed 6 bases, J shed 4 bases, and the junction held 4 bases outside the gene matches. CDR1 is LNHDA, CDR2 SQIVND, per germline (reference sequence). This CDR3 has 13 residues. CDR3 amino acids: CASSIGQGTEAFF. In DNA form, the CDR3 reads TGTGCCAGTAGCATTGGACAGGGCACTGAAGCTTTCTTT.

This clonotype was seen many times. The chain combines TRBV6-1 with TRBJ2-1, with a tentative D call TRBD1 (6 bases). Germline CDR1 and CDR2: MNHNS and SASEGT. The ends were cut back, 2 bases at V and 1 base at J, with 12 bases in the middle. The CDR3 covers 16 residues. The CDR3 sequence: CASSERGTHSYNEQFF. Here the CDR3 DNA reads TGTGCCAGCAGTGAAAGGGGGACGCATTCCTACAATGAGCAGTTCTTC.

V gene TRBV30 combines with J gene TRBJ1-1; maybe TRBD1 (6 bases). Per the germline V gene, CDR1 is GTSNPN and CDR2 is SVGIG (reference sequence). The CDR3 sequence is 15 residues long. V lost 3 bases and J 6 bases, leaving 20 bases between the germline ends. CDR3 sequence: CAWRGNRAGAPEAFF. The CDR3, as DNA: TGTGCCTGGAGGGGAAACAGGGCCGGGGCCCCTGAAGCTTTCTTT.

The J gene is TRBJ1-2, the V gene TRBV20-1, with unresolved D. The CDR3 covers 12 residues. With 4 bases removed from V and 5 bases from J, the gap between germline ends came to 11 bases. Germline-derived CDR1 and CDR2 are DFQATT and SNEGSKA (reference sequence). This CDR3 reads CSATHAGYGYTF. CDR3 bases: TGCAGTGCTACCCACGCGGGGTATGGCTACACCTTC.

The chain uses TRBV7-6 and TRBJ1-5; D ambiguous. The CDR3 is 12 amino acids. Germline CDR1 reads SGHVS; CDR2 reads FNYEAQ. V lost 4 bases and J lost 6, with 7 bases in between. The CDR3 bases are TGTGCCAGCAGCTCCGTATCTCAGCCCCAGCATTTT. It yields the protein CASSSVSQPQHF.

This clonotype was detected ten times or more. CDR3 coding DNA: TGTGCCAGCAGCCAAGGGTTTAATTCGGTGGCCTACAATGAGCAGTTCTTC. Protein product: CASSQGFNSVAYNEQFF. The gene calls are TRBV4-2 and TRBJ2-1; D call uncertain. Germline V gene data show CDR1 as LGHNA and CDR2 as YNFKEQ. The CDR3 is made up of 17 amino acids. The ends were cut back, 1 base at V and 2 bases at J, with 15 bases in the middle.

This clonotype was seen just once. The chain couples TRBV5-1 to TRBJ1-2, with 10 positions matching TRBD1. The CDR3 sequence is 14 residues long. Trimming removed 0 bases from V and 12 bases from J; junction bases left unmatched: 8. Germline V gene data show CDR1 as SGHRS and CDR2 as YFSETQ. CDR3 sequence (DNA): TGCGCCAGCAGCTTGGCCGGGACAGGGGCTCAGAACACCTTC. This gives the protein CASSLAGTGAQNTF.

This clonotype came up many times. This chain joins TRBV19 and TRBJ1-1, with D possibly matching TRBD1 (6 bases). The germline V and J ends were trimmed by 7 bases and 1 base, with 19 bases remaining between them. CDR3 size: 16 residues. CDR1 LNHDA and CDR2 SQIVND come from the germline V gene (reference sequence). The DNA for the CDR3 is TGTGCCAGTACCCTGGATCCGACAGGACCGAACACTGAAGCTTTCTTT. Protein product: CASTLDPTGPNTEAFF.

In this sample, this clonotype turned up many times. The chain has TRBV5-8 and TRBJ1-1; no firm D call. Germline V lookup: CDR1 SGHTS, CDR2 YDEGEE. V gave up 4 bases and J gave up 0 bases, with 13 bases separating them. The CDR3 has 15 amino acids. CDR3 coding DNA: TGTGCCAGCAGCACCGAACCTTTGATGAACACTGAAGCTTTCTTT. This sequence encodes CASSTEPLMNTEAFF.

In its sample, this clonotype was seen once. The rearrangement uses TRBV7-3 and TRBJ2-3, with 12 bases identical to TRBD1. The V segment lost 5 bases and the J segment 4 bases; nucleotides outside the gene matches: 4. Looked up from germline, CDR1 is SGHTA and CDR2 is FQGTGA. This CDR3 has 15 amino acids. The CDR3 is CASSGTGGAADTQYF. DNA of the CDR3: TGTGCCAGCAGCGGGACAGGGGGCGCCGCAGATACGCAGTATTTT.

As for this clonotype: One end of the junction fails to match germline, which may point to a read error. CDR3 protein: CAGSERWTSGNPPDTQYF. The CDR3, as DNA: TGTGCCGGCAGTGAACGTTGGACTAGCGGGAATCCCCCAGATACGCAGTATTTT. The chain links TRBV2 to TRBJ2-3, with 12 bases fitting TRBD2. The germline gives CDR1 SNHLY, CDR2 FYNNEI. There are 18 residues in the CDR3. The whole variable domain, remainder taken from reference TRBV2 and TRBJ2-3, is EPEVTQTPSHQVTQMGQEVILRCVPISNHLYFYWYRQILGQKVEFLVSFYNNEISEKSEIFDDQFSVERPDGSNFTLKIRSTKLEDSAMYFCAGSERWTSGNPPDTQYFGPGTRLTVL.

The J gene is TRBJ2-1, the V gene TRBV25-1; the match to TRBD2 covers 13 bases. V lost 4 bases, J lost 2 bases, and 5 bases stayed unmatched. Germline CDR1 and CDR2: MGHDK and SYGVNS. The CDR3 runs 17 residues. The chain's CDR3 is CASSGRLAGGAYNEQFF. CDR3 bases: TGTGCCAGCAGTGGGAGACTAGCGGGGGGCGCCTACAATGAGCAGTTCTTC.

This chain uses TRBV19 with TRBJ2-1; TRBD2 matches at 7 bases. CDR1 is LNHDA, CDR2 SQIVND, per germline (reference sequence). V dropped 3 bases and J dropped 8; count of bases not matched to a gene: 4. CDR3 size: 13 residues. The CDR3 sequence is CASSMNSGYEQFF. The CDR3 bases are TGTGCCAGTAGTATGAATAGCGGGTATGAGCAGTTCTTC.

The CDR3 DNA is TGCGCCAGCAGTTTTCACAAGATGAACACTGAAGCTTTCTTT. As protein: CASSFHKMNTEAFF. V gene TRBV10-1 combines with J gene TRBJ1-1; D gene ambiguous. Germline loops: CDR1 WNHNN, CDR2 SYGVQD (reference sequence). CDR3 length: 14 residues. Trimming removed 5 bases from V and 0 bases from J, with 10 bases in between.

The chain is built from TRBV14 and TRBJ2-7; 7 nucleotides match TRBD1. V trimming: 1 base; J trimming: 1 base; junction bases outside the gene matches: 7. Looked up from germline, CDR1 is SGHDN and CDR2 is FVKESK. This CDR3 region has 16 residues. The CDR3 loop reads CASSQASGTESYEQYF. The CDR3 DNA is TGTGCCAGCAGCCAAGCGTCCGGGACAGAGTCCTACGAGCAGTACTTC. Variable domain in full (rest from reference TRBV14 and TRBJ2-7): EAGVTQFPSHSVIEKGQTVTLRCDPISGHDNLYWYRRVMGKEIKFLLHFVKESKQDESGMPNNRFLAERTGGTYSTLKVQPAELEDSGVYFCASSQASGTESYEQYFGPGTRLTVT.

Many counts were recorded for this clonotype. The chain links TRBV5-1 to TRBJ1-1; no reliable D call. V was trimmed by 2 bases and J by 0 bases, leaving 8 bases between them. This CDR3 comprises 14 residues. The germline V gene encodes CDR1 SGHRS and CDR2 YFSETQ. The CDR3 sequence is CASSFNLMNTEAFF. The CDR3 DNA is TGCGCCAGCAGCTTTAACCTTATGAACACTGAAGCTTTCTTT.

V usage is TRBV4-2 and J usage is TRBJ2-2, with TRBD1 identical over 11 bases. Germline V gene data show CDR1 as LGHNA and CDR2 as YNFKEQ. The V and J ends lost 4 bases and 7 bases, in that order; junction bases with no gene match: 8. The length of the CDR3 is 16 residues. CDR3 DNA: TGTGCCAGCAGCCCAGGACAGGGGGCGTACTACGGGGAGCTGTTTTTT. Protein sequence: CASSPGQGAYYGELFF.

This clonotype was detected ten times or more. The rearrangement uses TRBV7-2 and TRBJ1-2; D gene uncertain. V lost 1 base and J lost 0, with 9 bases in between. Germline values: CDR1 SGHTA, CDR2 FQGNSA. This CDR3 is 15 amino acids long. CDR3 residues: CASSLVNLANYGYTF. DNA for the CDR3: TGTGCCAGCAGCTTAGTGAACCTAGCTAACTATGGCTACACCTTC.

The chain joins TRBV5-1 to TRBJ2-6, with 7 bases identical to TRBD2. Per the germline V gene, CDR1 is SGHRS and CDR2 is YFSETQ. Trimming at V came to 0 bases and at J to 4 bases, leaving 7 bases not matched to a gene. CDR3 length equals 17 residues. CDR3 loop: CASSLGGGGVGANVLTF. The DNA of the CDR3 is TGCGCCAGCAGCTTGGGGGGGGGGGGGGTGGGGGCCAACGTCCTGACTTTC.

This chain links TRBV20-1 with TRBJ1-4; 9 bases fit TRBD1. This CDR3 is built from 17 residues. J gave up 5 bases and V 1 base, and 11 bases lay outside the gene matches. Germline V gives CDR1 DFQATT, CDR2 SNEGSKA (reference sequence). The CDR3 loop reads CSARGSIWDRENEKLFF. In DNA, the CDR3 is TGCAGTGCTAGAGGGTCAATATGGGACAGGGAAAATGAAAAACTGTTTTTT.

This clonotype has ten or more counts. The genes are TRBV4-3 and TRBJ2-7; D not certain. Trimming pared 3 bases from V and 1 base from J, leaving 7 bases between. Per germline, CDR1 LGHNA and CDR2 YSLEER. The CDR3 length is 13 residues. CDR3 residues: CASSQQVSYEQYF. Here the CDR3 DNA reads TGCGCCAGCAGCCAGCAGGTTTCCTACGAGCAGTACTTC.

The chain joins TRBV6-5 to TRBJ1-1; D gene ambiguous. CDR3 length: 13 residues. The V gene lost 5 bases and the J gene lost 1 base, with 8 bases spanning the gap. CDR1 is MNHEY, CDR2 SVGAGI, per germline. The CDR3 bases are TGTGCCAGCAGTGCCAGGTGGAACACTGAAGCTTTCTTT. Its protein is CASSARWNTEAFF.

This clonotype was picked up a small number of times. This clone may be a read error of a much larger clone one base away. The chain joins TRBV6-1 to TRBJ2-7; D possibly uses TRBD1 or TRBD2 (5 bases each). V lost 8 bases and J 4 bases, leaving 24 bases between the germline ends. CDR3 length equals 16 residues. Germline loops: CDR1 MNHNS, CDR2 SASEGT. The CDR3 nucleotides are TGTGCCAGCGGTCCGGGACCCCCGAACCGCCCATACGAGCAGTACTTC. Its translation is CASGPGPPNRPYEQYF.

This chain connects TRBV10-1 to TRBJ1-2; D gene uncertain. Germline V gene sequence: CDR1 WNHNN, CDR2 SYGVQD (reference sequence). The length of the CDR3 is 14 residues. Trimming took 0 bases from V and 10 from J, leaving 15 bases between them. The CDR3 bases are TGCGCCAGCAGTGAGTCGAGGACTAGGAAGAACTACACCTTC. Translating gives CASSESRTRKNYTF.

Turning to this clonotype: One end of the junction does not line up with germline, which may come from a read error. The chain carries TRBV2 and TRBJ2-1; 9 positions agree with TRBD1. The CDR3 length is 12 residues. Germline V gene sequence: CDR1 SNHLY, CDR2 FYNNEI. The CDR3 region is CASSETGGGTRF. The DNA of the CDR3 is TGTGCCAGCAGTGAAACAGGGGGCGGCACACGGTTC.

V gene TRBV7-2 combines with J gene TRBJ2-7, with 12 bases identical to TRBD1. The V gene's germline CDR1 is SGHTA and CDR2 FQGNSA. The V and J ends lost 7 bases and 4 bases, in that order; junction bases with no gene match: 5. There are 14 residues in the CDR3. CDR3 region: CASTRDRGRYEQYF. As DNA, the CDR3 is TGTGCCAGCACCCGGGACAGGGGGCGGTACGAGCAGTACTTC.